This T cell receptor beta chain is drawn from a study of blood T cell repertoires in COVID-19. Study information: From the United States, Italy and Spain came samples of acute and convalescent COVID-19.

Germline V CDR1 and CDR2: SGHTA, FQGNSA. CDR3 size: 14 residues. Trimming cost V 7 bases and J 8 bases, with 18 bases left between them. TCRdb's copy holds only in-frame clones and misses some; the assay was immunoSEQ multiplex PCR. The table has a few hundred thousand clones, 88% seen once. V is TRBV7-2 and J is TRBJ2-1, with D perhaps TRBD2 (7 bases). The TCR sequence derives from a woman aged 18 to 35 who had recovered from COVID-19. Sequenced input: PBMCs or T cells enriched from blood (not recorded which). The CDR3 DNA follows: TGTGCCAGCACGAAGGGGGGGGGCCGCGATGAGCAGTTCTTC. Translated: CASTKGGGRDEQFF.